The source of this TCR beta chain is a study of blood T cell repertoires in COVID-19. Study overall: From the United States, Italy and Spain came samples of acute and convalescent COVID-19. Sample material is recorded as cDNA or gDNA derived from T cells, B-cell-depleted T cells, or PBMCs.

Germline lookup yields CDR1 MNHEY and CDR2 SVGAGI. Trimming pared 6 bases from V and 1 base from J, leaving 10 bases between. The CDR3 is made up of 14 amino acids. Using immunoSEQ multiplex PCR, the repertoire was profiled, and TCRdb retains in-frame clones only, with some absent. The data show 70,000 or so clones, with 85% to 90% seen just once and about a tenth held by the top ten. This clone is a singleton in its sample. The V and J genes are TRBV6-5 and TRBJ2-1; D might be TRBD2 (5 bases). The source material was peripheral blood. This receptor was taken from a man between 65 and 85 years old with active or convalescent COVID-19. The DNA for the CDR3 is TGTGCCAGCAGCCGAAGGGAGTCCTACAATGAGCAGTTCTTC. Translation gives CASSRRESYNEQFF.